Shown below are 25 T cell receptor beta chains from a single sample sequenced in a study of control samples from healthy donors and cancer patients. The protocol was immunoSEQ multiplex PCR, while the TCRdb copy is restricted to in-frame clones and leaves out a portion. This sample's table has around 190,000 clones. The sequencing sample was made of blood. The receptors here all came from a woman younger than 45 in good health.

V usage is TRBV11-2 and J usage is TRBJ2-1; 9 bases map to TRBD2. CDR3 length equals 15 residues. The germline gives CDR1 SGHAT, CDR2 FQNNGV. V trimming: 6 bases; J trimming: 8 bases; junction bases outside the gene matches: 11. CDR3 loop: CASSPPAGGLDEQFF. The DNA for the CDR3 is TGTGCCAGCAGTCCCCCAGCGGGGGGCCTGGATGAGCAGTTCTTC. Combining the CDR3 with reference TRBV11-2 and TRBJ2-1 gives the whole variable domain EAGVAQSPRYKIIEKRQSVAFWCNPISGHATLYWYQQILGQGPKLLIQFQNNGVVDDSQLPKDRFSAERLKGVDSTLKIQPAKLEDSAVYLCASSPPAGGLDEQFFGPGTRLTVL.

The V call is TRBV7-9, the J call TRBJ1-3, with D unresolved. Germline V gene sequence: CDR1 SEHNR, CDR2 FQNEAQ (reference sequence). CDR3 length equals 13 residues. Trimming removed 5 bases from V and 4 bases from J, with 9 bases in between. CDR3 protein: CASSPRRGNTIYF. CDR3 nucleotide sequence: TGTGCCAGCAGCCCGCGTCGGGGAAACACCATATATTTT.

The CDR3 reads CASGTGLHYEQYF. CDR3 nucleotides: TGTGCCAGCGGGACAGGACTTCACTACGAGCAGTACTTC. J is TRBJ2-7 and V is TRBV27; 8 nucleotides agree with TRBD1. This CDR3 region has 13 residues. The J segment lost 3 bases and the V segment lost 8 bases, leaving 6 bases of the junction unmatched. Looked up from germline, CDR1 is MNHEY and CDR2 is SMNVEV (reference sequence).

The chain recombines TRBV19 with TRBJ2-1; D unresolved. V lost 6 bases to trimming and J lost 8 bases, with 11 bases between them. The CDR3 is 12 residues long. Germline V CDR1 and CDR2: LNHDA, SQIVND (reference sequence). Here the CDR3 reads CASRRNRDEQFF. CDR3 in DNA: TGTGCCAGTAGGCGAAACCGGGATGAGCAGTTCTTC.

The rearrangement uses TRBV12-5 and TRBJ1-2, with TRBD1 identical over 7 bases. The CDR3 has 16 amino acids. The V gene end was trimmed by 5 bases and the J gene end by 5 bases; junction bases not matched to a gene: 14. Germline assignment: CDR1 LGHNT and CDR2 FRNRAP. CDR3 nucleotides: TGTGCTAGTGGTATGACAGGGATAGCTCAAGTTTATGGCTACACCTTC. Its translation is CASGMTGIAQVYGYTF.

This rearrangement joins TRBV20-1 to TRBJ1-1, with D possibly being TRBD1 (6 bases). Germline-derived CDR1 and CDR2 are DFQATT and SNEGSKA (reference sequence). The CDR3 totals 10 residues. Deletions cut 6 bases from V and 8 bases from J, with 10 bases between. CDR3 region: CSAMQGEAFF. In DNA, the CDR3 is TGCAGTGCAATGCAGGGGGAAGCTTTCTTT.

This rearrangement joins TRBV7-9 to TRBJ2-1; 10 nucleotides align to TRBD2. The CDR3 sequence is 16 residues long. Unmatched junction bases numbered 6, after V lost 3 bases and J lost 4 bases. Per the germline V gene, CDR1 is SEHNR and CDR2 is FQNEAQ (reference sequence). CDR3 loop: CASSFVAGGFYNEQFF. The CDR3 DNA follows: TGTGCCAGCAGCTTTGTAGCGGGGGGCTTTTACAATGAGCAGTTCTTC.

The V and J genes are TRBV6-2 or TRBV6-3 and TRBJ2-1; D gene ambiguous. Germline V gene data show CDR1 as MNHEY and CDR2 as SVGEGT. The CDR3 runs to 12 residues. The germline V and J ends were trimmed by 2 bases and 7 bases, with 6 bases remaining between them. The CDR3 nucleotides are TGTGCCAGCAGTTACCCACAGAATGAGCAGTTCTTC. Its protein product is CASSYPQNEQFF.

The rearrangement links TRBV28 to TRBJ2-3, with 7 bases identical to TRBD2. This CDR3 has 17 amino acids. V was pared by 3 bases and J by 2 bases, with 11 bases of the junction left unmatched. The germline V gene has CDR1 MDHEN and CDR2 SYDVKM. The CDR3 spells CASSLGLGGDPTDTQYF. CDR3 DNA: TGTGCCAGCAGTTTGGGGCTTGGGGGGGACCCCACAGATACGCAGTATTTT. The full variable domain, with the rest looked up from reference TRBV28 and TRBJ2-3, is DVKVTQSSRYLVKRTGEKVFLECVQDMDHENMFWYRQDPGLGLRLIYFSYDVKMKEKGDIPEGYSVSREKKERFSLILESASTNQTSMYLCASSLGLGGDPTDTQYFGPGTRLTVL.

This rearrangement joins TRBV9 to TRBJ1-1; no clear D. This CDR3 is built from 14 residues. Looked up from germline, CDR1 is SGDLS and CDR2 is YYNGEE. V lost 1 base and J 0 bases, leaving 7 bases between the germline ends. CDR3: CASSVTELNTEAFF. CDR3 bases: TGTGCCAGCAGCGTAACAGAACTGAACACTGAAGCTTTCTTT.

This chain links TRBV10-3 with TRBJ1-3; no clear D gene. Trimming took off 1 base at V and 3 bases at J, with 10 bases between the two ends. Germline CDR1 and CDR2: ENHRY and SYGVKD. This CDR3 contains 15 residues. CDR3: CAISELQSGGNTIYF. The CDR3, as DNA: TGTGCCATCAGTGAGTTACAGTCTGGTGGAAACACCATATATTTT.

The CDR3 here is CASSPKTGELFF. In DNA, the CDR3 is TGTGCCAGCAGCCCCAAGACCGGGGAGCTGTTTTTT. V gene TRBV28 combines with J gene TRBJ2-2; D unresolved. CDR1 and CDR2 from the germline V gene are MDHEN and SYDVKM. V lost 6 bases, J lost 5 bases, and 7 bases lay in between. The CDR3 contains 12 residues. The full variable domain, in which reference TRBV28 and TRBJ2-2 provide the parts outside the CDR3, is DVKVTQSSRYLVKRTGEKVFLECVQDMDHENMFWYRQDPGLGLRLIYFSYDVKMKEKGDIPEGYSVSREKKERFSLILESASTNQTSMYLCASSPKTGELFFGEGSRLTVL.

The rearrangement links TRBV5-1 to TRBJ1-4; D possibly corresponds to TRBD1 (6 bases). Germline V gene sequence: CDR1 SGHRS, CDR2 YFSETQ. The CDR3 runs to 15 residues. The V and J ends lost 4 bases and 1 base respectively, with 11 bases between them. The CDR3 loop is CASSRSRGTNEKLFF. The CDR3, as DNA: TGCGCCAGCAGCAGAAGCAGGGGAACTAATGAAAAACTGTTTTTT.

The V call is TRBV27, the J call TRBJ2-7; the D gene could be TRBD1 or TRBD2 (7 bases each). With 4 bases removed from V and 4 bases from J, the gap between germline ends came to 29 bases. The CDR3 runs to 19 residues. The germline V gene encodes CDR1 MNHEY and CDR2 SMNVEV (reference sequence). The DNA for the CDR3 is TGTGCCAGCAGTTGGGGAGGGGGCTCTTTTATCGGGGCTAGGTACGAGCAGTACTTC. Protein product: CASSWGGGSFIGARYEQYF.

The rearrangement uses TRBV4-2 and TRBJ1-5, with TRBD1 as a possible D gene (6 bases). The V end lost 0 bases, the J end lost 8 bases, and 11 bases lay between the germline ends. This CDR3 spans 14 amino acids. In germline, CDR1 is LGHNA, CDR2 YNFKEQ. The CDR3 here is CASSQERGYEPQHF. The CDR3 nucleotides are TGTGCCAGCAGCCAAGAAAGGGGGTATGAGCCCCAGCATTTT.

The chain combines TRBV15 with TRBJ1-6, with 7 bases matching TRBD1. CDR1 LNHNV and CDR2 YYDKDF come from the germline V gene (reference sequence). The V and J ends lost 0 bases and 10 bases, in that order; junction bases with no gene match: 6. CDR3 size: 15 residues. The CDR3 nucleotides read TGTGCCACCAGCAGAGATTCGGGGACAGACTCACCCCTCCACTTT. It codes for CATSRDSGTDSPLHF.

The chain is built from TRBV6-2 or TRBV6-3 and TRBJ1-5; D remains unclear. The germline V gene encodes CDR1 MNHEY and CDR2 SVGEGT. The length of the CDR3 is 15 residues. Trimming stripped 0 bases from V and 3 bases from J, with 9 bases between. The CDR3 spells CASSYSAAVNQPQHF. The CDR3 coding sequence is TGTGCCAGCAGTTACTCGGCAGCTGTCAATCAGCCCCAGCATTTT.

The chain employs TRBV2 and TRBJ1-6; 7 nucleotides align to TRBD1. Germline V gene data show CDR1 as SNHLY and CDR2 as FYNNEI. The trim removed 3 bases at V and 7 bases at J, leaving 9 bases unmatched. This CDR3 spans 16 amino acids. CDR3 loop: CASSDRGGFVNSPLHF. CDR3 bases: TGTGCCAGCAGTGACAGGGGGGGGTTCGTGAATTCACCCCTCCACTTT.

The V gene is TRBV7-2, the J gene TRBJ2-7, with TRBD1 identical over 9 bases. Germline CDR1 reads SGHTA; CDR2 reads FQGNSA. With V trimmed by 1 base and J by 4 bases, 5 bases remained unmatched. The CDR3 has 15 residues. CDR3 nucleotides: TGTGCCAGCAGCTTAGATGGGACAGGGTTATACGAGCAGTACTTC. Translation gives CASSLDGTGLYEQYF.

The gene calls are TRBV5-1 and TRBJ2-7; the D gene is possibly TRBD2 (6 bases). V was trimmed by 4 bases and J by 1 base, leaving 12 bases between them. The CDR3 spans 14 residues. Germline V gene data show CDR1 as SGHRS and CDR2 as YFSETQ. CDR3 region: CASSMSAGSYEQYF. CDR3 nucleotides: TGCGCCAGCAGCATGTCGGCGGGATCCTACGAGCAGTACTTC.

The chain carries TRBV11-2 and TRBJ2-7, with D unclear. The CDR3 loop spans 14 amino acids. V was cut by 5 bases and J by 2 bases, with 13 bases left in between. Per germline, CDR1 SGHAT and CDR2 FQNNGV. The CDR3 sequence: CASSAIKGPYEQYF. In nucleotides, the CDR3 is TGTGCCAGCAGCGCCATCAAAGGACCCTACGAGCAGTACTTC.

This chain joins TRBV5-4 and TRBJ2-5; D gene unclear. Germline CDR1 is SGHNT and CDR2 is YYREEE (reference sequence). The CDR3 consists of 13 residues. Trimming left V 4 bases short and J 3 bases short, with 10 bases between. Here the CDR3 reads CASSPYTEETQYF. DNA for the CDR3: TGTGCCAGCAGCCCATACACCGAAGAGACCCAGTACTTC.

V gene TRBV3-1 (or the pseudogene TRBV3-2) combines with J gene TRBJ2-1, with 9 positions matching TRBD2. This CDR3 spans 17 amino acids. CDR1 is LGHDT and CDR2 is YNNKEL in the germline V gene (reference sequence). Germline trimming cut 1 base from V and 2 bases from J; bases unmatched to any gene: 6. The CDR3 loop reads CASSQGAAGGAYNEQFF. DNA for the CDR3: TGTGCCAGCAGCCAAGGGGCGGCGGGGGGGGCCTACAATGAGCAGTTCTTC.

The rearrangement links TRBV6-5 to TRBJ1-1; D not certain. The CDR3 extends over 13 amino acids. CDR1 is MNHEY and CDR2 is SVGAGI in the germline V gene. Trimming pared 4 bases from V and 3 bases from J, leaving 9 bases between. The DNA for the CDR3 is TGTGCCAGCAGTTTGAAGGTATACACTGAAGCTTTCTTT. This encodes CASSLKVYTEAFF.

This chain uses TRBV7-3 with TRBJ1-4; no definite D call. This CDR3 has 15 residues. The V end lost 1 base, the J end lost 3 bases, and 9 bases lay between the germline ends. Germline assignment: CDR1 SGHTA and CDR2 FQGTGA. CDR3 in amino acids: CASSLKGQSNEKLFF. CDR3 DNA: TGTGCCAGCAGCTTAAAGGGCCAGTCTAATGAAAAACTGTTTTTT.